The sequence of this T cell receptor beta chain was determined in a study of post-analysis software for immune sequencing data. Overall study context: Several disease courses (relapsing-remitting, secondary progressive and progressive-relapsing) of multiple sclerosis were included.

Every TCR beta cDNA library bore unique molecular identifiers. TCRdb independently ran MiXCR on the PCR reads; one entry per CDR3 protein. The sample has almost 700,000 distinct CDR3 sequences, approximately 59% seen once. Whole-study findings and limits: Compared against controls, patients with multiple sclerosis displayed significantly lower normalized Chao1 diversity. A handful of TRBV segments were significantly more frequent in patients than in controls. TRBV5-6, TRBV5-1 and TRBV20-1 were among these segments.

This CDR3 is 14 amino acids long. Looked up from germline, CDR1 is KGHSH and CDR2 is LQKENI. The V gene lost 2 bases and the J gene lost 2 bases, with 8 bases spanning the gap. Details on this clonotype: The target antigen is unknown.

This clonotype was sampled from a girl aged 2-10 years with multiple sclerosis. The chain carries TRBV18 and TRBJ2-3; D remains ambiguous. Sequenced: blood. The CDR3 region is CASSPTWNTDTQYF. Written as DNA, the CDR3 is TGTGCCAGCTCACCAACATGGAACACAGATACGCAGTATTTT.